These 20 T cell receptor beta chains came from one sample sequenced in a study of CD8 T cells in Susac syndrome. When the RNA was reverse transcribed, random hexamers were used with an input of roughly 0.45 to 1 ug. One entry per CDR3 protein, called by TCRdb with MiXCR from the immunoSEQ multiplex PCR reads. The sample holds some 150,000 distinct CDR3 sequences, about 95% seen once. Source material: CD4+ T cells from PBMCs. The receptors come from a human donor with Susac syndrome.

This clonotype turned up a few times. The chain employs TRBV9 and TRBJ2-1, with TRBD2 matching over 7 bases. CDR3 size: 16 residues. The V gene's germline CDR1 is SGDLS and CDR2 YYNGEE. V lost 3 bases, J lost 6 bases, and 12 bases stayed unmatched. The CDR3 nucleotides read TGTGCCAGCAGCGCTCCTCCAGCGGGGCCCTCCAATGAGCAGTTCTTC. This codes for CASSAPPAGPSNEQFF.

The rearrangement joins TRBV20-1 to TRBJ2-5; D may be TRBD2 (5 bases). This CDR3 is built from 14 residues. Trimming took 6 bases from V and 5 from J, leaving 19 bases between them. Germline assignment: CDR1 DFQATT and CDR2 SNEGSKA (reference sequence). CDR3 region: CSAGSGEGLETQYF. For the CDR3, the DNA is TGCAGTGCCGGCAGCGGCGAGGGTTTGGAGACCCAGTACTTC.

The chain links TRBV7-2 to TRBJ2-2; D ambiguous. Per germline, CDR1 SGHTA and CDR2 FQGNSA. Trimming removed 5 bases from V and 1 base from J, with 11 bases in between. The CDR3 length is 15 residues. CDR3 region: CASSPVLGNTGELFF. CDR3 DNA sequence: TGTGCCAGCAGCCCTGTGCTAGGGAACACCGGGGAGCTGTTTTTT.

J is TRBJ1-5 and V is TRBV5-1, with no clear D. The V end was cut by 5 bases, the J end by 2 bases, with 14 bases between. Germline CDR1 and CDR2: SGHRS and YFSETQ. The CDR3 extends over 15 amino acids. DNA of the CDR3: TGCGCCAGCAGAGAAGGGTCCGGGGGCAATCAGCCCCAGCATTTT. It encodes CASREGSGGNQPQHF.

This chain links TRBV5-4 with TRBJ1-2; D perhaps matches TRBD1 (5 bases). V dropped 2 bases and J dropped 7 bases, with 15 bases sitting between them. The CDR3 sequence is 14 residues long. Germline lookup yields CDR1 SGHNT and CDR2 YYREEE (reference sequence). The CDR3 DNA sequence: TGTGCCAGCAGCTTACAGGATCGCCCCCTTGGCTACACCTTC. As protein: CASSLQDRPLGYTF.

The rearrangement uses TRBV18 and TRBJ1-1, with unresolved D. The CDR3 is 15 amino acids. The germline V gene has CDR1 KGHSH and CDR2 LQKENI. V gave up 3 bases and J gave up 1 base, with 12 bases separating them. The CDR3 DNA follows: TGTGCCAGCTCACCCCCCGGGAATGGGAACACTGAAGCTTTCTTT. Encoded protein: CASSPPGNGNTEAFF. Filled out from reference TRBV18 and TRBJ1-1, the complete variable domain reads NAGVMQNPRHLVRRRGQEARLRCSPMKGHSHVYWYRQLPEEGLKFMVYLQKENIIDESGMPKERFSAEFPKEGPSILRIQQVVRGDSAAYFCASSPPGNGNTEAFFGQGTRLTVV.

The chain has TRBV29-1 and TRBJ2-3; D perhaps matches TRBD1 (5 bases). V was clipped by 5 bases and J by 6 bases, with 6 bases between them. Germline V gives CDR1 SQVTM, CDR2 ANQGSEA. The CDR3 has 10 residues. The CDR3 DNA follows: TGCAGCGTTAAGGGGGATACGCAGTATTTT. Protein: CSVKGDTQYF.

The chain employs TRBV29-1 and TRBJ1-6; perhaps TRBD1 as D (5 bases). Trimming stripped 0 bases from V and 7 bases from J, with 16 bases between. This CDR3 region has 16 residues. Germline CDR1 is SQVTM and CDR2 is ANQGSEA. This chain's CDR3 is CSVEDLLGRKNSPLHF. The CDR3 bases are TGCAGCGTTGAAGATCTCTTGGGACGTAAGAATTCACCCCTCCACTTT. The full variable domain, rest sourced from reference TRBV29-1 and TRBJ1-6, is SAVISQKPSRDICQRGTSLTIQCQVDSQVTMMFWYRQQPGQSLTLIATANQGSEATYESGFVIDKFPISRPNLTFSTLTVSNMSPEDSSIYLCSVEDLLGRKNSPLHFGNGTRLTVT.

The rearrangement uses TRBV2 and TRBJ2-5, with 8 bases fitting TRBD1. In germline, CDR1 is SNHLY, CDR2 FYNNEI. Unmatched junction bases numbered 10, after V lost 6 bases and J lost 7 bases. This CDR3 region has 14 residues. CDR3 in amino acids: CASRTDRGWGTQYF. The CDR3 nucleotides read TGTGCCAGCAGAACCGACAGGGGATGGGGGACCCAGTACTTC.

V gene TRBV27 combines with J gene TRBJ1-2, with D unclear. The CDR3 spans 13 residues. Trimming pared 2 bases from V and 4 bases from J, leaving 8 bases between. Germline CDR1 MNHEY, CDR2 SMNVEV (reference sequence). The CDR3, as DNA: TGTGCCAGCAGTTTAGGAGAGCCCTATGGCTACACCTTC. It yields the protein CASSLGEPYGYTF.

Only one count was recorded for this clonotype. The chain couples TRBV25-1 to TRBJ1-1; D gene uncertain. The CDR3 sequence is 13 residues long. Trimming removed 6 bases from V and 7 bases from J, with 15 bases in between. CDR1 is MGHDK and CDR2 is SYGVNS in the germline V gene. The CDR3 region has the DNA TGTGCCAGCAGGACCGACGGAGCCGGTGAAGCTTTCTTT. Translation gives CASRTDGAGEAFF.

The V gene is TRBV10-2, the J gene TRBJ1-2; D is unresolved. V was trimmed by 7 bases and J by 8 bases, leaving 20 bases between them. CDR1 WSHSY and CDR2 SAAADI come from the germline V gene. The CDR3 totals 14 residues. CDR3 amino acids: CASTERVQEVGYTF. In DNA form, the CDR3 reads TGCGCCAGCACCGAAAGAGTCCAGGAGGTGGGCTACACCTTC.

This clonotype came up once. V gene TRBV5-1 combines with J gene TRBJ2-5, with D possibly being TRBD1 (5 bases). The CDR3 totals 15 residues. The germline V gene has CDR1 SGHRS and CDR2 YFSETQ. V was shortened by 0 bases and J by 2 bases, with 11 bases between the two germline ends. This CDR3 is CASSLGLGAQETQYF. CDR3 DNA: TGCGCCAGCAGCTTGGGTTTAGGGGCACAAGAGACCCAGTACTTC. The variable domain in full, completed from reference TRBV5-1 and TRBJ2-5, reads KAGVTQTPRYLIKTRGQQVTLSCSPISGHRSVSWYQQTPGQGLQFLFEYFSETQRNKGNFPGRFSGRQFSNSRSEMNVSTLELGDSALYLCASSLGLGAQETQYFGPGTRLLVL.

The CDR3: CASSLTTGGETGELFF. As DNA, the CDR3 is TGCGCCAGCAGCTTGACGACAGGGGGCGAAACCGGGGAGCTGTTTTTT. The chain has TRBV5-1 and TRBJ2-2; TRBD1 agrees at 10 bases. Trimming cost V 1 base and J 5 bases; bases outside gene matches: 5. CDR1 is SGHRS and CDR2 is YFSETQ in the germline V gene. This CDR3 region has 16 residues.

The chain links TRBV15 to TRBJ2-7; D not certain. The ends were cut back, 3 bases at V and 6 bases at J, with 12 bases in the middle. CDR3 length: 13 amino acids. Germline V gene sequence: CDR1 LNHNV, CDR2 YYDKDF (reference sequence). CDR3 region: CATSRAGRSEQYF. CDR3 in DNA: TGTGCCACCAGCAGGGCCGGGCGGAGCGAGCAGTACTTC.

The J gene is TRBJ1-3, the V gene TRBV9; perhaps TRBD1 as D (5 bases). Looked up from germline, CDR1 is SGDLS and CDR2 is YYNGEE. The CDR3 is 14 amino acids. The V gene lost 0 bases and the J gene lost 4 bases, with 8 bases spanning the gap. CDR3 nucleotide sequence: TGTGCCAGCAGCGTAGCGACAGCCGGAAACACCATATATTTT. Translated: CASSVATAGNTIYF.

The V gene is TRBV5-1, the J gene TRBJ2-1, with D possibly being TRBD1 (5 bases). The germline V gene encodes CDR1 SGHRS and CDR2 YFSETQ. The CDR3 consists of 14 residues. The germline V and J ends were trimmed by 3 bases and 6 bases, with 13 bases remaining between them. The CDR3 DNA sequence: TGCGCCAGCAGCTCCAGACAGAGCTTCAATGAGCAGTTCTTC. Its translation: CASSSRQSFNEQFF.

The genes are TRBV5-1 and TRBJ2-5; D is perhaps TRBD2 (5 bases). This CDR3 is built from 18 residues. V was shortened by 1 base and J by 2 bases, with 21 bases between the two germline ends. Germline V gives CDR1 SGHRS, CDR2 YFSETQ. The DNA of the CDR3 is TGCGCCAGCAGCTTGAACGGGGAACTGTCCCTGCTACAAGAGACCCAGTACTTC. As protein: CASSLNGELSLLQETQYF.

Here the CDR3 reads CASSLTGATNYGYTF. Here the CDR3 DNA reads TGTGCCAGCAGTTTGACAGGGGCTACTAACTATGGCTACACCTTC. The rearrangement uses TRBV12-3 or TRBV12-4 and TRBJ1-2; TRBD1 matches 8 bases. The J segment lost 0 bases and the V segment lost 3 bases, leaving 3 bases of the junction unmatched. CDR3 length: 15 residues.

The V call is TRBV5-6, the J call TRBJ1-2; no firm D call. V lost 3 bases to trimming and J lost 6 bases, with 9 bases between them. The CDR3 loop spans 12 amino acids. From germline, CDR1 is SGHDT and CDR2 YYEEEE. The CDR3 bases are TGTGCCAGCAGCTGGAGGCGGGATGGCTACACCTTC. Translating it yields CASSWRRDGYTF.